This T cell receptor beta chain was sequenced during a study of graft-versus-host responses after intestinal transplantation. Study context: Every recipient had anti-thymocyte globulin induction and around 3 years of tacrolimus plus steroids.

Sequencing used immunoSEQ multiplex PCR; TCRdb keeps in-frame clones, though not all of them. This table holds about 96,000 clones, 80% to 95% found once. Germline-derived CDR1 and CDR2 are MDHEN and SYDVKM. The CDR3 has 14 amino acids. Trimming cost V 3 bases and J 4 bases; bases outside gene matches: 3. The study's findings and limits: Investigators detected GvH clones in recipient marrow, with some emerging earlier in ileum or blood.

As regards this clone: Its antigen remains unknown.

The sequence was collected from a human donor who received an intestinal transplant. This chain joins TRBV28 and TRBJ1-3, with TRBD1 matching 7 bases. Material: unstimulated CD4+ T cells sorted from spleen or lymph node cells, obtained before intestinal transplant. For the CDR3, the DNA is TGTGCCAGCAGTTTTGTCAGGGGGGGAAACACCATATATTTT. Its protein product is CASSFVRGGNTIYF.